The 17 T cell receptor beta chains given below trace back to one sample, sequenced in a study of blood T cell repertoires in COVID-19. Profiled with immunoSEQ multiplex PCR; TCRdb holds only in-frame clones, not every one. The data hold some 170,000 clones, with around 80% observed a single time. The sequencing input was peripheral blood. All receptors derive from a man in his sixties with acute or convalescent COVID-19.

This chain links TRBV24-1 with TRBJ2-1; 7 nucleotides align to TRBD2. The CDR3 runs 13 residues. The V gene's germline CDR1 is KGHDR and CDR2 SFDVKD. V gave up 9 bases and J gave up 4 bases; unmatched junction bases: 5. This CDR3 is CATRGRGYNEQFF. The CDR3 bases are TGTGCCACCCGGGGGAGGGGATACAATGAGCAGTTCTTC.

V and J are TRBV2 and TRBJ2-3; 9 bases map to TRBD2. Losses at the gene ends were 5 bases for V and 1 base for J; bases not matched to a gene: 4. Looked up from germline, CDR1 is SNHLY and CDR2 is FYNNEI. This CDR3 is built from 15 residues. In nucleotides, the CDR3 is TGTGCCAGCAGTACACAGCGGGGGGGCACAGATACGCAGTATTTT. It yields the protein CASSTQRGGTDTQYF.

In regard to this clone: The same CDR3 can be traced to other DNA sequences in this sample. The rearrangement joins TRBV18 to TRBJ2-3; 7 nucleotides line up with TRBD1. Germline values: CDR1 KGHSH, CDR2 LQKENI. The junction had 5 bases not matched to a gene; V was cut back by 6 bases and J by 2 bases. CDR3 length: 14 amino acids. Here the CDR3 reads CASSRGQDTDTQYF. The CDR3 nucleotides read TGTGCCAGCTCCCGAGGACAGGACACAGATACGCAGTATTTT.

This chain connects TRBV7-9 to TRBJ1-1; D remains unclear. The germline V gene encodes CDR1 SEHNR and CDR2 FQNEAQ (reference sequence). The V end lost 1 base, the J end lost 5 bases, and 14 bases lay between the germline ends. The CDR3 sequence is 15 residues long. This chain's CDR3 is CASSLEGGRNTEAFF. CDR3 DNA: TGTGCCAGCAGCTTAGAGGGAGGTAGGAATACTGAAGCTTTCTTT.

The rearrangement uses TRBV7-2 and TRBJ2-5; tentative D call: TRBD1 (6 bases). Germline loops: CDR1 SGHTA, CDR2 FQGNSA. V dropped 5 bases and J dropped 4 bases, with 17 bases sitting between them. The CDR3 is 15 amino acids. The CDR3 sequence is CASSELTGLGETQYF. The CDR3 region has the DNA TGTGCCAGCAGCGAACTTACAGGGCTTGGAGAGACCCAGTACTTC.

The chain recombines TRBV6-5 with TRBJ1-5; D is unclear. Trimming cost V 6 bases and J 5 bases, with 5 bases left between them. The CDR3 sequence is 11 residues long. Germline-derived CDR1 and CDR2 are MNHEY and SVGAGI. The CDR3, as DNA: TGTGCCAGCAGCTTCGATCAGCCCCAGCATTTT. This gives the protein CASSFDQPQHF.

The chain combines TRBV27 with TRBJ2-7; 7 bases match TRBD2. CDR1 and CDR2 from the germline V gene are MNHEY and SMNVEV (reference sequence). V trimming: 3 bases; J trimming: 3 bases; junction bases outside the gene matches: 2. The CDR3 is made up of 13 amino acids. The CDR3: CASSFGGGYEQYF. CDR3 DNA sequence: TGTGCCAGCAGTTTTGGCGGGGGCTACGAGCAGTACTTC.

The chain combines TRBV4-1 with TRBJ1-2; D not certain. V lost 4 bases, J lost 5 bases, and 11 bases lay in between. Per the germline V gene, CDR1 is MGHRA and CDR2 is YSYEKL. There are 13 residues in the CDR3. The CDR3 nucleotides read TGCGCCAGCAGCCTCACTCCGTTTTATGGCTACACCTTC. It is translated as CASSLTPFYGYTF.

The chain couples TRBV15 to TRBJ1-3; D not certain. Germline V lookup: CDR1 LNHNV, CDR2 YYDKDF (reference sequence). Trimming took off 1 base at V and 4 bases at J, with 5 bases between the two ends. The CDR3 consists of 13 residues. This chain's CDR3 is CATSRGSGNTIYF. CDR3 coding DNA: TGTGCCACCAGCAGAGGAAGCGGAAACACCATATATTTT.

The V and J genes are TRBV3-1 (or the pseudogene TRBV3-2) and TRBJ2-4, with D perhaps TRBD1 (6 bases). Germline CDR1 reads LGHDT; CDR2 reads YNNKEL (reference sequence). This CDR3 has 18 residues. V was clipped by 1 base and J by 6 bases, with 22 bases between them. In DNA form, the CDR3 reads TGTGCCAGCAGCCAAGTACAGGGTGGTAGCCAAAGGAGAAACATTCAGTACTTC. Its protein is CASSQVQGGSQRRNIQYF.

V and J are TRBV6-6 and TRBJ1-6; D ambiguous. CDR3 size: 15 residues. From germline, CDR1 is MNHNY and CDR2 SVGAGI (reference sequence). V gave up 2 bases and J gave up 0 bases, with 5 bases separating them. This chain's CDR3 is CASSYLSSYNSPLHF. The CDR3 region has the DNA TGTGCCAGCAGTTACCTTAGCTCCTATAATTCACCCCTCCACTTT.

The rearrangement uses TRBV28 and TRBJ1-2, with TRBD1 identical over 10 bases. The CDR3 spans 18 residues. Trimming removed 6 bases from V and 4 bases from J; junction bases left unmatched: 17. The germline CDR1 and CDR2 sequences are MDHEN and SYDVKM. CDR3 sequence (DNA): TGTGCCAGCAGCGAGGGGGTCCCCGGGACAGGGGACCTCTATGGCTACACCTTC. This encodes CASSEGVPGTGDLYGYTF.

The chain combines TRBV5-1 with TRBJ1-1; TRBD1 is a possible D gene (5 bases). The germline V gene has CDR1 SGHRS and CDR2 YFSETQ. The CDR3 has 14 amino acids. Trimming cost V 0 bases and J 7 bases, with 13 bases left between them. CDR3 protein: CASSLEQGDGEAFF. Here the CDR3 DNA reads TGCGCCAGCAGCTTGGAGCAGGGTGATGGTGAAGCTTTCTTT.

This clone was found a few times. The chain carries TRBV7-9 and TRBJ2-7; D possibly corresponds to TRBD2 (6 bases). This CDR3 has 13 amino acids. Looked up from germline, CDR1 is SEHNR and CDR2 is FQNEAQ (reference sequence). V lost 1 base and J 6 bases, leaving 10 bases between the germline ends. CDR3 bases: TGTGCCAGCAGCTTAGATGGGAGGATCGAGCAGTACTTC. It translates to CASSLDGRIEQYF.

The rearrangement links TRBV19 to TRBJ2-5, with 7 bases lining up with TRBD1. CDR1 LNHDA and CDR2 SQIVND come from the germline V gene (reference sequence). CDR3 length equals 12 residues. The J segment lost 8 bases and the V segment lost 5 bases, leaving 5 bases of the junction unmatched. CDR3 sequence (DNA): TGTGCCAGTAGTCCTAGACAGGGAACCCAGTACTTC. The encoded protein is CASSPRQGTQYF.

The V gene is TRBV5-6, the J gene TRBJ2-3, with 8 bases aligning to TRBD2. After removal of 2 bases from V and 4 bases from J, the junction contained 9 bases not matched to a gene. This CDR3 has 16 amino acids. Germline lookup yields CDR1 SGHDT and CDR2 YYEEEE. CDR3 DNA: TGTGCCAGCAGCTTCGGGGGGGCCATAGCCGCAGATACGCAGTATTTT. It is translated as CASSFGGAIAADTQYF. Combining the CDR3 with reference TRBV5-6 and TRBJ2-3 gives the whole variable domain DAGVTQSPTHLIKTRGQQVTLRCSPKSGHDTVSWYQQALGQGPQFIFQYYEEEERQRGNFPDRFSGHQFPNYSSELNVNALLLGDSALYLCASSFGGAIAADTQYFGPGTRLTVL.

Note on this clone: The sample contains more than one DNA sequence encoding this CDR3. The CDR3 spells CASSMGRGETQYF. The CDR3 coding sequence is TGTGCCAGTAGTATGGGCAGGGGGGAGACCCAGTACTTC. The gene calls are TRBV19 and TRBJ2-5; 7 positions agree with TRBD1. The V gene end was trimmed by 3 bases and the J gene end by 5 bases; junction bases not matched to a gene: 3. This CDR3 has 13 amino acids. Germline CDR1 is LNHDA and CDR2 is SQIVND (reference sequence).